This T cell receptor beta chain was documented in a study of OX40 agonist ivuxolimab in advanced cancers. This table comes from immunoSEQ multiplex PCR, and its TCRdb copy is limited to in-frame clones, with some not included. The sample carries some 50,000 clones, 80% to 85% recorded once. This CDR3 region has 13 residues. Germline values: CDR1 MDHEN, CDR2 SYDVKM. Trimming shortened V by 1 base and J by 8 bases, and 9 bases separated the two germline ends. The sequences come from CD4+ or CD8+ T cells sorted from blood, collected in a trial of the OX40 agonist ivuxolimab. V usage is TRBV28 and J usage is TRBJ2-4; D not resolved. The clonotype comes from an adult with an advanced solid tumor such as melanoma, head and neck, liver or kidney cancer. Written as DNA, the CDR3 is TGTGCCAGCAGTTTATACAGATTGGACATTCAGTACTTC. The encoded protein is CASSLYRLDIQYF.